Listed below are T cell receptor beta chains from one sample, sequenced in a study of blood T cell repertoires in COVID-19. The assay was immunoSEQ multiplex PCR, and TCRdb's table has in-frame clones only and misses some. Of 95,000 to 150,000 clones in the sample, 84% were seen once. Sequencing was carried out using PBMCs or T cells enriched from blood (not recorded which). Every receptor here comes from a woman in her 30s who had recovered from COVID-19. The CDR3 runs from the conserved cysteine through the conserved F or W. D genes are given only for firm matches. Size values are once, few and many counts, or a class for expanded clones, and some rows have none.

>TRBD2|TRBJ2-5|TRBV7-2|-
CASSRTSGGYQETQYF
TGTGCCAGCAGCCGGACTAGCGGGGGGTACCAAGAGACCCAGTACTTC
>-|TRBJ1-2|TRBV11-2|-
CASSLGPGGSLRGYTF
TGTGCCAGCAGCTTAGGCCCTGGTGGCAGTCTCAGAGGCTACACCTTC
>TRBD2|TRBJ2-7|TRBV2|-
CASSDPLAGGSYEQYF
TGTGCCAGCAGTGATCCCTTAGCGGGCGGCTCCTACGAGCAGTACTTC
>TRBD2|TRBJ2-1|TRBV7-2|-
CASSPYGGRGYNEQFF
TGTGCCAGCAGCCCTTACGGCGGGAGGGGATACAATGAGCAGTTCTTC
>-|TRBJ2-3|TRBV2|-
CASRRTVRRTDTQYF
TGTGCCAGCAGACGGACAGTTAGACGCACAGATACGCAGTATTTT
>-|TRBJ2-7|TRBV16|-
CASSRVQGLRDEQYF
TGTGCCAGCAGCCGAGTACAGGGTTTGCGGGACGAGCAGTACTTC
>-|TRBJ1-1|TRBV5-1|-
CASTRDTEAFF
TGCGCCAGTACGAGGGACACTGAAGCTTTCTTT
>TRBD2|TRBJ2-1|TRBV2|-
CASKGTRNNNEQFF
TGTGCCAGCAAGGGGACTAGGAATAACAATGAGCAGTTCTTC
>-|TRBJ2-1|TRBV15|-
CATSRDVSKGNEQFF
TGTGCCACCAGCAGAGACGTGTCAAAGGGGAATGAGCAGTTCTTC
>-|TRBJ1-6|TRBV10-3|few
CAITERENSPLHF
TGTGCCATCACCGAGCGGGAAAATTCACCCCTCCACTTT
>-|TRBJ2-3|TRBV11-2|once
CASRPTGTYTDTQYF
TGTGCCAGCAGACCGACCGGGACTTACACAGATACGCAGTATTTT
>-|TRBJ2-7|TRBV18|-
CASSPDTYEQYF
TGTGCCAGCTCACCGGACACATACGAGCAGTACTTC
>-|TRBJ1-5|TRBV6-2/TRBV6-3|-
CASSLKPHRLPLNQPQHF
TGTGCCAGCAGCCTCAAGCCGCACAGGTTACCTTTAAATCAGCCCCAGCATTTT
>-|TRBJ2-7|TRBV5-4|-
CASSSYGYEQYF
TGTGCCAGCAGCTCATACGGCTACGAGCAGTACTTC
>-|TRBJ2-5|TRBV6-2/TRBV6-3|-
CASSYSRGPGAQYF
TGTGCCAGCAGTTACAGTAGGGGTCCGGGGGCCCAGTACTTC
>TRBD2|TRBJ2-3|TRBV10-2|once
CASSESSGTSTDTQYF
TGCGCCAGCAGTGAATCGAGCGGGACTAGCACAGATACGCAGTATTTT
>TRBD1|TRBJ2-7|TRBV5-1|once
CASSTNRGEQYF
TGCGCCAGCAGCACTAACAGGGGCGAGCAGTACTTC
>-|TRBJ2-1|TRBV9|-
CASSPDPSSYNEQFF
TGTGCCAGCAGCCCTGATCCTAGCTCCTACAATGAGCAGTTCTTC
>-|TRBJ1-1|TRBV7-8|-
CASSLVGRGWTEAFF
TGTGCCAGCAGCCTCGTCGGACGGGGTTGGACTGAAGCTTTCTTT
>-|TRBJ1-5|TRBV19|-
CASIPQGSNQPQHF
TGTGCCAGTATTCCACAGGGAAGCAATCAGCCCCAGCATTTT
>-|TRBJ2-7|TRBV7-2|-
CASSLGGNRRSEQYF
TGTGCCAGCAGCTTAGGAGGAAACCGGCGTAGCGAGCAGTACTTC
>TRBD1|TRBJ1-3|TRBV13|-
CASSEGQRSNTIYF
TGTGCCAGCAGCGAGGGACAGAGATCAAACACCATATATTTT
>-|TRBJ1-5|TRBV7-2|-
CASSLTTGDQPQHF
TGTGCCAGCAGCTTAACTACAGGTGATCAGCCCCAGCATTTT
>-|TRBJ1-1|TRBV2|-
CASSTGIGTEAFF
TGTGCCAGCAGTACAGGGATAGGGACTGAAGCTTTCTTT
>-|TRBJ2-1|TRBV28|-
CASRTGFRGYEQFF
TGTGCCAGCAGGACGGGCTTTAGGGGGTATGAGCAGTTCTTC
>TRBD1|TRBJ1-2|TRBV6-7|-
CASITDRVYGYTF
TGTGCCAGCATCACGGACAGGGTCTACGGCTACACCTTC
>-|TRBJ1-1|TRBV7-2|-
CASRRTSEAFF
TGTGCCAGCAGGCGAACCTCTGAAGCTTTCTTT
>TRBD1|TRBJ1-2|TRBV19|-
CASSTRQGYYGYTF
TGTGCCAGTAGTACCCGACAGGGGTACTATGGCTACACCTTC
>-|TRBJ1-5|TRBV28|once
CASTATKGSNQPQHF
TGTGCCAGCACCGCGACAAAGGGGAGCAATCAGCCCCAGCATTTT
>TRBD2|TRBJ2-1|TRBV4-3|-
CASSQRSGGRDYNEQFF
TGCGCCAGCAGCCAACGTTCTGGCGGGAGGGATTACAATGAGCAGTTCTTC
>-|TRBJ1-4|TRBV28|once
CASSGGVERGEKLFF
TGTGCCAGCAGTGGGGGGGTTGAGCGTGGAGAAAAACTGTTTTTT
>TRBD1|TRBJ1-2|TRBV28|once
CASSASGTGNRYGYTF
TGTGCCAGCAGCGCCTCCGGGACAGGGAATAGGTATGGCTACACCTTC
>TRBD1|TRBJ2-7|TRBV5-1|-
CASSSGQGLSEQYF
TGCGCCAGCAGCTCTGGACAGGGTCTTAGCGAGCAGTACTTC
>TRBD2|TRBJ2-1|TRBV6-4|-
CASSRLAGSQEQFF
TGTGCCAGCAGTCGACTAGCGGGATCCCAAGAGCAGTTCTTC
>-|TRBJ2-1|TRBV7-9|-
CASSSVVGNEQFF
TGTGCCAGCAGCTCGGTAGTTGGCAATGAGCAGTTCTTC
>-|TRBJ1-2|TRBV10-3|-
CAIRQGAEDYGYTF
TGTGCCATCAGACAGGGAGCAGAAGACTATGGCTACACCTTC
>TRBD1|TRBJ2-2|TRBV5-1|-
CASSSIGTGGIGELFF
TGCGCCAGCAGCTCCATCGGGACAGGGGGCATCGGGGAGCTGTTTTTT
>-|TRBJ1-2|TRBV6-2/TRBV6-3|-
CASSYGGTDYGYTF
TGTGCCAGCAGTTACGGCGGGACTGACTATGGCTACACCTTC
>TRBD1|TRBJ1-1|TRBV5-4|-
CASSPRQGVLVNTEAFF
TGTGCCAGCAGCCCCCGACAGGGAGTCTTGGTGAACACTGAAGCTTTCTTT
>TRBD1|TRBJ1-2|TRBV6-5|-
CASRRATGIPGGYTF
TGTGCCAGCAGAAGGGCGACAGGGATCCCGGGTGGCTACACCTTC
>TRBD1|TRBJ1-6|TRBV6-5|-
CASSYRGTAITSPLHF
TGTGCCAGCAGTTACCGAGGGACAGCCATAACCTCACCCCTCCACTTT
>-|TRBJ1-1|TRBV28|once
CASSLQGPNTEAFF
TGTGCCAGCAGTTTACAGGGGCCGAACACTGAAGCTTTCTTT
>TRBD1|TRBJ1-4|TRBV5-1|once
CASNLGQGEKLFF
TGCGCCAGCAACTTAGGACAGGGGGAAAAACTGTTTTTT
>-|TRBJ1-1|TRBV12-3/TRBV12-4|once
CASSFGTEAFF
TGTGCCAGCAGTTTCGGCACTGAAGCTTTCTTT
>-|TRBJ1-5|TRBV7-8|-
CASSQLGTGRGNQPQHF
TGTGCCAGCAGCCAGTTAGGGACTGGCCGAGGCAATCAGCCCCAGCATTTT
>TRBD1|TRBJ2-7|TRBV30|-
CAWSPGQTYEQYF
TGTGCCTGGAGTCCGGGACAGACCTACGAGCAGTACTTC
>-|TRBJ2-7|TRBV28|many
CASSTVGEGSYEQYF
TGTGCCAGCAGTACGGTAGGAGAAGGCTCCTACGAGCAGTACTTC
>-|TRBJ2-7|TRBV27|-
CASSLLLSYEQYF
TGTGCCAGCAGTTTACTCCTCTCCTACGAGCAGTACTTC
>TRBD2|TRBJ2-1|TRBV27|-
CASSRAGLADYNEQFF
TGTGCCAGCAGCCGCGCGGGACTAGCGGACTACAATGAGCAGTTCTTC
>TRBD2|TRBJ2-1|TRBV7-3|-
CASSLEGGRVIGQFF
TGTGCCAGCAGCTTAGAGGGAGGGCGCGTAATCGGGCAGTTCTTC
>TRBD2|TRBJ2-1|TRBV4-1|-
CASSLKGTSGARYNEQFF
TGCGCCAGCAGCCTAAAGGGGACGAGCGGGGCCCGTTACAATGAGCAGTTCTTC
>TRBD2|TRBJ2-1|TRBV13|-
CASSLRCETSACDEQFF
TGTGCCAGCAGCTTAAGGTGTGAAACTAGCGCGTGTGATGAGCAGTTCTTC
>TRBD1|TRBJ2-7|TRBV7-2|-
CASSAGGGYEQYF
TGTGCCAGCAGCGCAGGGGGCGGCTACGAGCAGTACTTC
>-|TRBJ1-5|TRBV4-1|-
CASSQSIVRGPNQPQHF
TGCGCCAGCAGCCAATCTATCGTAAGGGGTCCCAATCAGCCCCAGCATTTT
>TRBD1|TRBJ2-2|TRBV29-1|few
CSVERQGARGELFF
TGCAGCGTTGAACGACAGGGGGCGCGGGGGGAGCTGTTTTTT
>-|TRBJ1-2|TRBV4-2|-
CASSQEVRRSYGYTF
TGTGCCAGCAGCCAAGAAGTCCGGAGAAGCTATGGCTACACCTTC
>TRBD2|TRBJ2-2|TRBV5-4|once
CASSPGLAVNTGELFF
TGTGCCAGCAGCCCGGGACTAGCGGTGAACACCGGGGAGCTGTTTTTT
>-|TRBJ1-6|TRBV10-3|-
CAISESEGSPLHF
TGTGCCATCAGTGAGTCGGAGGGCTCACCCCTCCACTTT
>-|TRBJ1-2|TRBV6-2/TRBV6-3|-
CASSYSADYGYTF
TGTGCCAGCAGTTACTCGGCAGACTATGGCTACACCTTC
>TRBD2|TRBJ2-1|TRBV5-5|-
CASSLAVAGSNEQFF
TGTGCCAGCAGCTTGGCGGTAGCGGGATCGAATGAGCAGTTCTTC